The T cell receptor beta chain described here comes from a study of blood T cell repertoires in COVID-19. Study in general: PBMCs, B-cell-depleted T cells, or T cells provided the cDNA or gDNA that made up the material.

In the original analysis: Amplified reference gene primers provided the basis for estimating nucleated cell counts. Repertoires were generated with immunoSEQ multiplex PCR, while TCRdb's copy carries only in-frame clones and drops some. D and trimming were read from the DNA, whereas the V and J calls and clone size are those reported in that table. The top ten clones hold about an eighth of a sample with tens of thousands of clones, around four fifths of them seen once. Germline lookup yields CDR1 SGHRS and CDR2 YFSETQ. With 0 bases clipped from V and 1 base from J, the junction kept 3 bases outside the gene matches. The CDR3 covers 16 residues.

The receptor was isolated from a human donor in a cohort sampled during active COVID-19. Sequencing used peripheral blood. The chain couples TRBV5-1 to TRBJ2-1; 8 bases match TRBD2. The CDR3 region has the DNA TGCGCCAGCAGCTTGGCAGTAGCGGGATCCTACAATGAGCAGTTCTTC. This codes for CASSLAVAGSYNEQFF.